A selection of T cell receptor beta chains follows, all from one sample in a study of blood T cell repertoires in COVID-19. Here immunoSEQ multiplex PCR was the method, and the copy in TCRdb shows in-frame clones only, minus some. The sample has hundreds of thousands of clones; 85% to 90% are singletons. The sequenced sample consisted of PBMCs or T cells enriched from blood (not recorded which). The receptors were sampled from a man younger than 45 who had recovered from COVID-19. The CDR3 runs from the conserved cysteine through the conserved F or W. D genes are given only for firm matches. Not every row has a clone size; where given, it reads once, few, many or a size class.

V: TRBV9
D: TRBD2
J: TRBJ2-1
size: -
CDR3: CASSPDHLAGLLEQFF
DNA: TGTGCCAGCAGCCCAGACCATTTAGCGGGATTACTTGAGCAGTTCTTC

V: TRBV4-1
D: TRBD1
J: TRBJ1-5
size: -
CDR3: CASSQERQGIGNQPQHF
DNA: TGCGCCAGCAGCCAAGAGAGACAGGGAATCGGCAATCAGCCCCAGCATTTT

V: TRBV12-5
D: -
J: TRBJ1-2
size: -
CDR3: CASGLAWTEGLDGYTF
DNA: TGTGCTAGTGGTTTGGCTTGGACAGAGGGTTTAGATGGCTACACCTTC

V: TRBV15
D: -
J: TRBJ1-5
size: -
CDR3: CATSRDGVGGQGDSNQPQHF
DNA: TGTGCCACCAGCAGAGATGGTGTGGGTGGGCAGGGCGATAGCAATCAGCCCCAGCATTTT

V: TRBV20-1
D: TRBD2
J: TRBJ2-1
size: -
CDR3: CSASGSGRSYNEQFF
DNA: TGCAGTGCTAGTGGGAGCGGGAGATCCTACAATGAGCAGTTCTTC

V: TRBV24-1
D: TRBD2
J: TRBJ2-5
size: once
CDR3: CATSDSGGSGETQYF
DNA: TGTGCCACCAGTGATTCAGGCGGGAGTGGAGAGACCCAGTACTTC

V: TRBV7-9
D: TRBD1
J: TRBJ1-4
size: -
CDR3: CASSAKTGHDEKLFF
DNA: TGTGCCAGCAGCGCCAAGACAGGGCATGACGAAAAACTGTTTTTT

V: TRBV7-2
D: -
J: TRBJ1-5
size: -
CDR3: CASSPRTSGGNQPQHF
DNA: TGTGCCAGCAGCCCTCGGACCAGCGGTGGGAATCAGCCCCAGCATTTT

V: TRBV25-1
D: -
J: TRBJ1-1
size: -
CDR3: CASSEQDTEAFF
DNA: TGTGCCAGCAGTGAACAGGACACTGAAGCTTTCTTT

V: TRBV19
D: TRBD1
J: TRBJ1-1
size: -
CDR3: CASKDRAGTEAFF
DNA: TGTGCCAGTAAAGACAGGGCCGGCACTGAAGCTTTCTTT

V: TRBV27
D: TRBD1
J: TRBJ1-4
size: -
CDR3: CASSLSSDRKEKLFF
DNA: TGTGCCAGCAGTTTATCCTCGGACAGGAAAGAAAAACTGTTTTTT

V: TRBV19
D: TRBD2
J: TRBJ2-2
size: -
CDR3: CASTSGRAYTGELFF
DNA: TGTGCCTCGACTAGCGGGAGGGCCTACACCGGGGAGCTGTTTTTT

V: TRBV28
D: TRBD1
J: TRBJ1-4
size: once
CDR3: CASSLGRGNEKLFF
DNA: TGTGCCAGCAGTTTAGGCAGGGGGAATGAAAAACTGTTTTTT

V: TRBV2
D: -
J: TRBJ1-2
size: -
CDR3: CASTLGSYGYTF
DNA: TGTGCCAGTACGTTGGGCAGCTATGGCTACACCTTC

V: TRBV12-5
D: TRBD1
J: TRBJ1-2
size: -
CDR3: CASGLVPQGHGYTF
DNA: TGTGCTAGTGGTTTGGTACCACAGGGGCATGGCTACACCTTC

V: TRBV10-1
D: -
J: TRBJ2-5
size: -
CDR3: CASSDGASVQETQYF
DNA: TGCGCCAGCAGTGACGGAGCGTCGGTCCAAGAGACCCAGTACTTC

V: TRBV21-1
D: -
J: TRBJ1-5
size: -
CDR3: CASSKSGGQPQHF
DNA: TGTGCCAGCAGCAAAAGCGGGGGGCAGCCCCAGCATTTT

V: TRBV9
D: -
J: TRBJ2-7
size: -
CDR3: CASSVGGDYEQYF
DNA: TGTGCCAGCAGCGTAGGCGGGGACTACGAGCAGTACTTC

V: TRBV5-4
D: -
J: TRBJ2-1
size: -
CDR3: CASSFRDFLGEQFF
DNA: TGTGCCAGCAGCTTCCGGGACTTCCTTGGTGAGCAGTTCTTC

V: TRBV18
D: TRBD2
J: TRBJ2-7
size: -
CDR3: CASSRGYGTSGRPSSYEQYF
DNA: TGTGCCAGCTCACGGGGGTACGGGACTAGCGGGAGACCCAGCTCCTACGAGCAGTACTTC

V: TRBV5-6
D: TRBD1
J: TRBJ1-2
size: -
CDR3: CASSLRDSYGYTF
DNA: TGTGCCAGCAGCTTGAGGGACAGCTATGGCTACACCTTC

V: TRBV9
D: TRBD2
J: TRBJ2-3
size: -
CDR3: CASSVVAGADTQYF
DNA: TGTGCCAGCAGCGTAGTAGCGGGCGCAGATACGCAGTATTTT

V: TRBV18
D: TRBD1
J: TRBJ1-2
size: -
CDR3: CASSPPSGTGGGYTF
DNA: TGTGCCAGCTCACCACCGTCGGGGACAGGGGGTGGCTACACCTTC

V: TRBV7-9
D: TRBD1
J: TRBJ1-6
size: -
CDR3: CASSLDRASYNSPLHF
DNA: TGTGCCAGCAGCCTTGACAGGGCTTCCTATAATTCACCCCTCCACTTT

V: TRBV19
D: -
J: TRBJ1-3
size: -
CDR3: CASSFRGNTIYF
DNA: TGTGCCAGTAGTTTCCGTGGAAACACCATATATTTT

V: TRBV28
D: -
J: TRBJ2-1
size: -
CDR3: CASSLAGASYNEQFF
DNA: TGTGCCAGCAGTTTAGCGGGGGCCTCCTACAATGAGCAGTTCTTC

V: TRBV30
D: -
J: TRBJ1-5
size: -
CDR3: CAWSLDTASAQHF
DNA: TGTGCCTGGAGTCTCGACACCGCCTCAGCCCAGCATTTT

V: TRBV19
D: -
J: TRBJ1-6
size: -
CDR3: CASSGWEYNSPLHF
DNA: TGTGCCAGTAGTGGTTGGGAGTATAATTCACCCCTCCACTTT

V: TRBV24-1
D: -
J: TRBJ2-5
size: -
CDR3: CATSGPGLQETQYF
DNA: TGTGCCACCAGTGGGCCGGGACTTCAAGAGACCCAGTACTTC

V: TRBV20-1
D: TRBD1
J: TRBJ2-7
size: -
CDR3: CSAPGQLEQYF
DNA: TGCAGTGCACCGGGACAGCTCGAGCAGTACTTC

V: TRBV12-3/TRBV12-4
D: -
J: TRBJ2-1
size: once
CDR3: CASTPSSYNEQFF
DNA: TGTGCCAGCACCCCAAGTAGCTACAATGAGCAGTTCTTC

V: TRBV19
D: TRBD1
J: TRBJ2-3
size: -
CDR3: CASSIVGTGGSTDTQYF
DNA: TGTGCCAGTAGTATAGTGGGGACAGGGGGCTCGACAGATACGCAGTATTTT

V: TRBV12-3/TRBV12-4
D: -
J: TRBJ2-3
size: -
CDR3: CATTSSADTQYF
DNA: TGTGCCACCACTAGTTCTGCAGATACGCAGTATTTT

V: TRBV3-1/TRBV3-2
D: -
J: TRBJ2-1
size: -
CDR3: CASRSLVFDEQFF
DNA: TGTGCCAGCAGATCACTAGTTTTCGATGAGCAGTTCTTC

V: TRBV7-2
D: -
J: TRBJ1-1
size: -
CDR3: CASSLSIAGNTEAFF
DNA: TGTGCCAGCAGCTTAAGTATCGCGGGGAACACTGAAGCTTTCTTT

V: TRBV5-1
D: TRBD1
J: TRBJ2-5
size: -
CDR3: CASSFGTGAKETQYF
DNA: TGCGCCAGCAGCTTTGGGACAGGGGCCAAAGAGACCCAGTACTTC

V: TRBV7-2
D: -
J: TRBJ2-2
size: -
CDR3: CASSFTGPNAGELFF
DNA: TGTGCCAGCAGCTTTACAGGGCCCAACGCCGGGGAGCTGTTTTTT

V: TRBV28
D: -
J: TRBJ1-5
size: -
CDR3: CASRLGQRILAPQHF
DNA: TGTGCCAGCAGACTCGGACAGAGAATTCTAGCGCCCCAGCATTTT

V: TRBV28
D: -
J: TRBJ1-2
size: -
CDR3: CASSLTENYGYTF
DNA: TGTGCCAGCAGTTTGACGGAGAACTATGGCTACACCTTC